This TCR beta chain was recovered during a study of T cell repertoires in cytomegalovirus infection. Broader study findings: CMV-specific TCR beta clonotypes restricted by HLA-C dominated the ex vivo response.

The length of the CDR3 is 14 residues. From germline, CDR1 is MNHNS and CDR2 SASEGT. The V gene lost 5 bases and the J gene lost 6 bases, with 14 bases spanning the gap. With respect to this clonotype: Its specificity is unknown.

TCRdb re-analysed the reads in MiXCR, keeping a single row per CDR3 protein. Seen here are approximately 600,000 distinct CDR3 sequences, approximately 40% observed once, and the top ten hold 48%. This receptor was identified in a human donor in good health (CMV status not recorded). Some clones in this sample may be carry-over from other donors' samples. The source was cultured PBMCs, collected from culture after CMV antigen stimulation. The chain links TRBV6-1 to TRBJ2-4; no reliable D call. The DNA of the CDR3 is TGTGCCAGCAGTCGCAGGTCGAGACTAAACATTCAGTACTTC. Residues: CASSRRSRLNIQYF.